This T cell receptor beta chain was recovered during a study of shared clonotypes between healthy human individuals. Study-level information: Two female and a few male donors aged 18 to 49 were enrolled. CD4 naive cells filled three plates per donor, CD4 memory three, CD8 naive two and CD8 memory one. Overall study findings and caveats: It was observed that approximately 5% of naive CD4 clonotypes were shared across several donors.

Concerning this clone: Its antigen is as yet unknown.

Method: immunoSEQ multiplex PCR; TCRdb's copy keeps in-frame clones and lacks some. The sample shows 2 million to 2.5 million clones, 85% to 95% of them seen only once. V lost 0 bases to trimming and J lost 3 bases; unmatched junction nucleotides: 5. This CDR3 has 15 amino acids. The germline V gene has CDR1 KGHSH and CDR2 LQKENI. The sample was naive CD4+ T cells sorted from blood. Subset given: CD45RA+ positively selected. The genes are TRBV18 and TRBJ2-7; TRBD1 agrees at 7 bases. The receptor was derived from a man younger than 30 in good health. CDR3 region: CASSPPTGSNYEQYF. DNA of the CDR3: TGTGCCAGCTCACCACCGACAGGGTCAAACTACGAGCAGTACTTC.